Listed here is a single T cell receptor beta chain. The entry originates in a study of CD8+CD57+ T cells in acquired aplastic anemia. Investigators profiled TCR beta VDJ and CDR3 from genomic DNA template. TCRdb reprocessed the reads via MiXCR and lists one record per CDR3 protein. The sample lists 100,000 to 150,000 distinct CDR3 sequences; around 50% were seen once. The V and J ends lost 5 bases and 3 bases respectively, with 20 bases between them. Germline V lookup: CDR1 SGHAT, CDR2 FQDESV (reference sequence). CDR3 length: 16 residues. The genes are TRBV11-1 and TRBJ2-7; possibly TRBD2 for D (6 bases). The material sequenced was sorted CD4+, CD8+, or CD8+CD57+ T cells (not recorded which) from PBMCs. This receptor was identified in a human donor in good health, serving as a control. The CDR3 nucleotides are TGTGCCAGCAGCCCCCGGTGGAGGGCCCGTGGCTACGAGCAGTACTTC. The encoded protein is CASSPRWRARGYEQYF.